A single sample gave rise to the 25 T cell receptor beta chains below, sequenced in a study of blood T cell repertoires in COVID-19. Sequencing used immunoSEQ multiplex PCR; TCRdb keeps in-frame clones, though not all of them. The sample includes roughly 400,000 clones, about 86% of them seen just once. Input material: PBMCs or T cells enriched from blood (not recorded which). These receptors came from a woman in her forties or fifties who had recovered from COVID-19.

The chain recombines TRBV6-2 or TRBV6-3 with TRBJ1-2; unclear D gene. The CDR3 length is 12 residues. The V end was cut by 2 bases, the J end by 5 bases, with 6 bases between. Germline CDR1 and CDR2: MNHEY and SVGEGT. CDR3 protein: CASSYPRYGYTF. The DNA of the CDR3 is TGTGCCAGCAGTTACCCGAGGTATGGCTACACCTTC.

The chain combines TRBV7-2 with TRBJ2-2; D is ambiguous. Trimming took 5 bases from V and 7 from J, leaving 8 bases between them. The CDR3 consists of 12 residues. Germline lookup yields CDR1 SGHTA and CDR2 FQGNSA. Written as DNA, the CDR3 is TGTGCCAGCAGCCTAAATCGCGGGGAGCTGTTTTTT. It specifies CASSLNRGELFF. Full variable domain (remainder filled in from reference TRBV7-2 and TRBJ2-2): GAGVSQSPSNKVTEKGKDVELRCDPISGHTALYWYRQSLGQGLEFLIYFQGNSAPDKSGLPSDRFSAERTGGSVSTLTIQRTQQEDSAVYLCASSLNRGELFFGEGSRLTVL.

This clone was observed at least ten times. The J gene is TRBJ2-2, the V gene TRBV2; D may be TRBD2 (6 bases). Looked up from germline, CDR1 is SNHLY and CDR2 is FYNNEI. Between the trimmed V and J ends, which lost 4 bases and 1 base, there was a span of 13 bases. The CDR3 extends over 16 amino acids. This chain's CDR3 is CASSVGGPGNTGELFF. The DNA of the CDR3 is TGTGCCAGCAGTGTGGGGGGACCCGGGAACACCGGGGAGCTGTTTTTT.

The chain uses TRBV12-3 or TRBV12-4 and TRBJ1-5; weak D call: TRBD1 (6 bases). The CDR3 covers 13 residues. V was cut by 6 bases and J by 4 bases, with 10 bases left in between. CDR3 protein: CASSIQGNQPQHF. The CDR3 DNA reads as TGTGCCAGCAGCATCCAGGGGAATCAGCCCCAGCATTTT.

The chain recombines TRBV14 with TRBJ2-3; 8 bases are a match to TRBD1. CDR3 size: 15 residues. CDR1 SGHDN and CDR2 FVKESK come from the germline V gene. Unmatched junction bases numbered 8, after V lost 5 bases and J lost 4 bases. CDR3 DNA: TGTGCCAGCAGCAGAAGGACAGGGCTCGCAGATACGCAGTATTTT. It is translated as CASSRRTGLADTQYF.

J is TRBJ1-2 and V is TRBV5-6; D is ambiguous. CDR3 size: 13 residues. Germline values: CDR1 SGHDT, CDR2 YYEEEE. V was shortened by 2 bases and J by 3 bases, with 8 bases between the two germline ends. CDR3 coding DNA: TGTGCCAGCAGCTTATCCGGGGACTATGGCTACACCTTC. Protein product: CASSLSGDYGYTF.

This clone was seen a few times. The chain employs TRBV30 and TRBJ1-2; D may be TRBD1 (6 bases). Per germline, CDR1 GTSNPN and CDR2 SVGIG (reference sequence). With 3 bases removed from V and 5 bases from J, the gap between germline ends came to 22 bases. The CDR3 runs to 16 residues. The CDR3 bases are TGTGCCTGGAGCGGAGGAGGCAGGGGCCGCGGGTATGGCTACACCTTC. It is translated as CAWSGGGRGRGYGYTF. Together with reference TRBV30 and TRBJ1-2, the CDR3 gives the full variable domain: SQTIHQWPATLVQPVGSPLSLECTVEGTSNPNLYWYRQAAGRGLQLLFYSVGIGQISSEVPQNLSASRPQDRQFILSSKKLLLSDSGFYLCAWSGGGRGRGYGYTFGSGTRLTVV.

This chain joins TRBV7-2 and TRBJ1-6; possible D gene TRBD1, 6 bases. CDR3 length: 15 residues. Per the germline V gene, CDR1 is SGHTA and CDR2 is FQGNSA. The ends were cut back, 6 bases at V and 10 bases at J, with 19 bases in the middle. The DNA for the CDR3 is TGTGCCAGCAGTTTTGCACAGGGAAGTGGATCACCCCTCCACTTT. Amino acids: CASSFAQGSGSPLHF.

The chain couples TRBV14 to TRBJ1-1; D possibly corresponds to TRBD1 (6 bases). The CDR3 has 15 amino acids. The germline CDR1 and CDR2 sequences are SGHDN and FVKESK. V was pared by 1 base and J by 2 bases, with 11 bases between. The CDR3 spells CASSQVGGANTEAFF. The CDR3 DNA sequence: TGTGCCAGCAGCCAAGTTGGGGGGGCTAACACTGAAGCTTTCTTT.

This rearrangement joins TRBV5-1 to TRBJ2-1; 13 bases are shared with TRBD2. V trimming: 1 base; J trimming: 7 bases; junction bases outside the gene matches: 8. CDR1 and CDR2 (germline): SGHRS, YFSETQ. This CDR3 spans 17 amino acids. This CDR3 reads CASSLYPLAGGLNEQFF. For the CDR3, the DNA is TGCGCCAGCAGCTTGTACCCACTAGCGGGGGGGTTAAATGAGCAGTTCTTC.

The rearrangement joins TRBV7-2 to TRBJ1-2; D is possibly TRBD1 (5 bases). CDR1 is SGHTA, CDR2 FQGNSA, per germline. This CDR3 is 16 amino acids long. V dropped 5 bases and J dropped 3 bases, with 19 bases sitting between them. The CDR3 DNA reads as TGTGCCAGCAGCCTGGGTGGGGCCCCAAGTTACTATGGCTACACCTTC. This translates into CASSLGGAPSYYGYTF.

The chain couples TRBV28 to TRBJ1-4; tentatively, D is TRBD1 (5 bases). The V end was cut by 7 bases, the J end by 5 bases, with 14 bases between. CDR3 length: 14 residues. In germline, CDR1 is MDHEN, CDR2 SYDVKM. In DNA, the CDR3 is TGTGCCAGCATTCCCCAGGGAGGGAATGAAAAACTGTTTTTT. Protein sequence: CASIPQGGNEKLFF.

The V gene is TRBV3-1 (or the pseudogene TRBV3-2), the J gene TRBJ1-4; D gene ambiguous. The CDR3 spans 14 residues. With 5 bases removed from V and 7 bases from J, the gap between germline ends came to 14 bases. The germline CDR1 and CDR2 sequences are LGHDT and YNNKEL (reference sequence). The CDR3 DNA reads TGTGCCAGCAGCTTGCAGGCGGCGGGTGAAAAACTGTTTTTT. It encodes CASSLQAAGEKLFF.

This rearrangement joins TRBV19 to TRBJ1-5, with D tentatively TRBD1 (6 bases). Germline CDR1 LNHDA, CDR2 SQIVND (reference sequence). V lost 8 bases to trimming and J lost 3 bases, with 17 bases between them. CDR3 length: 15 residues. This CDR3 is CASPDPDRNNQPQHF. CDR3 coding DNA: TGTGCCAGTCCTGATCCCGACAGGAACAATCAGCCCCAGCATTTT.

The count of this clone is one. The rearrangement uses TRBV4-2 and TRBJ2-5, with D maybe TRBD1 (5 bases). The CDR3 is 15 residues long. The V end lost 2 bases, the J end lost 1 base, and 11 bases lay between the germline ends. The V gene's germline CDR1 is LGHNA and CDR2 YNFKEQ. CDR3 coding DNA: TGTGCCAGCAGCCAAACCGACAGCCCCCAAGAGACCCAGTACTTC. Translated: CASSQTDSPQETQYF.

This clone came up once. The chain couples TRBV5-1 to TRBJ1-2; D is perhaps TRBD1 (5 bases). The CDR3 loop spans 15 amino acids. V lost 4 bases and J lost 6, with 19 bases in between. Germline assignment: CDR1 SGHRS and CDR2 YFSETQ. The CDR3 loop reads CASSQGINLGHGYTF. CDR3 DNA: TGCGCCAGCAGCCAGGGAATAAATCTCGGCCATGGCTACACCTTC. Filled out from reference TRBV5-1 and TRBJ1-2, the complete variable domain reads KAGVTQTPRYLIKTRGQQVTLSCSPISGHRSVSWYQQTPGQGLQFLFEYFSETQRNKGNFPGRFSGRQFSNSRSEMNVSTLELGDSALYLCASSQGINLGHGYTFGSGTRLTVV.

The chain uses TRBV5-1 and TRBJ2-3; 7 bases align to TRBD2. With V trimmed by 6 bases and J by 3 bases, 10 bases remained unmatched. The CDR3 totals 15 residues. The germline CDR1 and CDR2 sequences are SGHRS and YFSETQ. CDR3 DNA: TGCGCCAGCACCCCAGGGTGGGGGGGAACAGATACGCAGTATTTT. Translation: CASTPGWGGTDTQYF.

This clone has only a few counts. This rearrangement joins TRBV7-6 to TRBJ2-7; 7 bases agree with TRBD1. Germline V gene sequence: CDR1 SGHVS, CDR2 FNYEAQ. The length of the CDR3 is 17 residues. Trimming removed 1 base from V and 2 bases from J; junction bases left unmatched: 11. CDR3 bases: TGTGCCAGCAGCTTAGTGGACAGGAGTTGGGGGACCTACGAGCAGTACTTC. Its protein is CASSLVDRSWGTYEQYF.

The V gene is TRBV3-1 (or the pseudogene TRBV3-2), the J gene TRBJ2-2; 10 positions agree with TRBD2. This CDR3 is 19 amino acids long. Germline V CDR1 and CDR2: LGHDT, YNNKEL (reference sequence). V gave up 0 bases and J gave up 4 bases; unmatched junction bases: 11. The CDR3 nucleotides are TGTGCCAGCAGCCAAGAGGGGCTAGCGGGGGTCCGGGGCACCGGGGAGCTGTTTTTT. Amino acids: CASSQEGLAGVRGTGELFF.

CDR3 in amino acids: CASSLQQENTGELFF. CDR3 coding DNA: TGTGCCAGCAGCCTCCAACAGGAAAACACCGGGGAGCTGTTTTTT. The genes are TRBV4-2 and TRBJ2-2; D might be TRBD1 (5 bases). CDR1 is LGHNA and CDR2 is YNFKEQ in the germline V gene. The CDR3 spans 15 residues. The V gene lost 4 bases and the J gene lost 2 bases, with 11 bases spanning the gap.

The chain recombines TRBV28 with TRBJ2-7; TRBD1 aligns across 7 bases. From germline, CDR1 is MDHEN and CDR2 SYDVKM. The CDR3 runs 13 residues. With V trimmed by 6 bases and J by 5 bases, 7 bases remained unmatched. CDR3 region: CASRSQGSNEQYF. CDR3 coding DNA: TGTGCCAGCAGATCACAGGGGTCCAACGAGCAGTACTTC.

This clone was counted once. The chain links TRBV7-3 to TRBJ2-1, with a possible D match to TRBD2 (6 bases). Per germline, CDR1 SGHTA and CDR2 FQGTGA. The CDR3 spans 16 residues. V was cut by 1 base and J by 2 bases, with 12 bases left in between. The CDR3 here is CASSLMAGKPYNEQFF. The CDR3 DNA reads as TGTGCCAGCAGCTTAATGGCGGGGAAGCCCTACAATGAGCAGTTCTTC.

The CDR3 region is CASSPPPGSGELFF. CDR3 nucleotide sequence: TGTGCCAGCAGCCCCCCCCCAGGCTCCGGGGAGCTGTTTTTT. The gene calls are TRBV7-2 and TRBJ2-2; D uncertain. V lost 5 bases to trimming and J lost 6 bases, with 13 bases between them. Looked up from germline, CDR1 is SGHTA and CDR2 is FQGNSA. The CDR3 has 14 amino acids.

The chain has TRBV30 and TRBJ2-7, with D perhaps TRBD1 (6 bases). The V end was cut by 2 bases, the J end by 5 bases, with 10 bases between. This CDR3 is built from 12 residues. In germline, CDR1 is GTSNPN, CDR2 SVGIG (reference sequence). CDR3 in DNA: TGTGCCTGGAGTCTAACAGGGAACGAGCAGTACTTC. Protein sequence: CAWSLTGNEQYF.

This clone has more than one count but fewer than ten. The chain joins TRBV5-4 to TRBJ2-3; 9 nucleotides match TRBD2. The CDR3 loop spans 16 amino acids. Germline CDR1 and CDR2: SGHNT and YYREEE (reference sequence). V was clipped by 5 bases and J by 1 base; unmatched bases: 8. The CDR3 DNA reads TGTGCCAGCAGAGATATAGCGGGGGCCCGCACAGATACGCAGTATTTT. Amino acids: CASRDIAGARTDTQYF.